This passage covers 8 T cell receptor beta chains from one sample sequenced in a study of T cell responses to AZD1222 COVID-19 vaccine (dated by TCRdb to about 2021). Library method: the immunoSEQ multiplex PCR assay. In its TCRdb copy, this immuneACCESS table keeps in-frame sequences only and misses some clones. Where compared with another copy, unresolved V genes explain less than half of these, and the others have no known cause. The sample has 130,000 to 150,000 clones on record, 90% of them singletons. Jointly, the top ten make up about 3% of the sample. The intended sense of this specimen's time point label: baseline before first vaccination. The source was peripheral blood, collected on day 0 of AZD1222 vaccination. The receptor source for this set is an adult in good health.

This clone appeared a few times. The rearrangement uses TRBV10-3 and TRBJ1-2, with D hard to call. Germline V gives CDR1 ENHRY, CDR2 SYGVKD. The V end was cut by 3 bases, the J end by 4 bases, with 9 bases between. This CDR3 is built from 13 residues. Written as DNA, the CDR3 is TGTGCCATCAGTGATCTGGGCGGCTATGGCTACACCTTC. This encodes CAISDLGGYGYTF.

CDR3 sequence reads: CASSLWLGLGNTIYF. The CDR3 nucleotides read TGTGCCAGCAGCTTATGGTTAGGGCTCGGAAACACCATATATTTT. The V gene is TRBV7-2, the J gene TRBJ1-3; unclear D gene. This CDR3 region has 15 residues. Trimming left V 2 bases short and J 4 bases short, with 12 bases between. Germline V gene sequence: CDR1 SGHTA, CDR2 FQGNSA.

The chain carries TRBV6-5 and TRBJ1-3; D is uncertain. This CDR3 comprises 14 residues. The V and J ends lost 2 bases and 2 bases respectively, with 7 bases between them. Germline CDR1 is MNHEY and CDR2 is SVGAGI. The CDR3 bases are TGTGCCAGCAGTTACGGCCAGGCTGGAAACACCATATATTTT. Translated, it gives CASSYGQAGNTIYF.

The V gene is TRBV7-3, the J gene TRBJ2-2, with 12 positions matching TRBD2. Trimming cost V 0 bases and J 7 bases; bases outside gene matches: 0. The CDR3 consists of 15 residues. From germline, CDR1 is SGHTA and CDR2 FQGTGA. For the CDR3, the DNA is TGTGCCAGCAGCTTAACACTAGCGGGAGGCGGGGAGCTGTTTTTT. Translated: CASSLTLAGGGELFF.

The chain is built from TRBV11-2 and TRBJ2-1, with D perhaps TRBD2 (5 bases). This CDR3 contains 15 residues. CDR1 and CDR2 from the germline V gene are SGHAT and FQNNGV. The V gene lost 3 bases and the J gene lost 4 bases, with 13 bases spanning the gap. The CDR3 DNA is TGTGCCAGCAGCTTCGAAACGGGATATTACAATGAGCAGTTCTTC. Amino acids: CASSFETGYYNEQFF.

This chain joins TRBV18 and TRBJ1-3; no clear D gene. Germline loops: CDR1 KGHSH, CDR2 LQKENI. The CDR3 covers 16 residues. V was trimmed by 1 base and J by 4 bases, leaving 14 bases between them. The CDR3 spells CASSPRGSKSGNTIYF. DNA of the CDR3: TGTGCCAGCTCACCACGGGGAAGTAAATCCGGAAACACCATATATTTT.

The V and J genes are TRBV18 and TRBJ2-5, with D unresolved. CDR1 is KGHSH and CDR2 is LQKENI in the germline V gene. V was shortened by 4 bases and J by 1 base, with 7 bases between the two germline ends. The CDR3 contains 13 residues. The CDR3 spells CASSLSVQETQYF. In DNA, the CDR3 is TGTGCCAGCTCACTATCGGTCCAAGAGACCCAGTACTTC.

Details on this clone: One junction end disagrees with the germline gene, perhaps due to a read error. The chain links TRBV4-1 to TRBJ1-5, with 7 bases identical to TRBD1. Germline CDR1 reads MGHRA; CDR2 reads YSYEKL. The CDR3 contains 13 residues. This CDR3 reads CASSKDRDQPQHF. CDR3 bases: TGCGCCAGCAGCAAAGACAGGGATCAGCCCCAGCATTTT.